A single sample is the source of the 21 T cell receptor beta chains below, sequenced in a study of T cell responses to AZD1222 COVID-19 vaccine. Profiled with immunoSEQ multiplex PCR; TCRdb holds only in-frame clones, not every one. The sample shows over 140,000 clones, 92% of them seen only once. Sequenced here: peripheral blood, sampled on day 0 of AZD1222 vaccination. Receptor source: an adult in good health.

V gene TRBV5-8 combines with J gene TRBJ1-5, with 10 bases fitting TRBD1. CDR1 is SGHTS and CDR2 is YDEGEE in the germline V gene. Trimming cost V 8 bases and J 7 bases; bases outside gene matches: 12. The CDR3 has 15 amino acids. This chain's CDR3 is CASHYGDRGIQPQHF. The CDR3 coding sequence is TGTGCCAGTCACTACGGGGACAGGGGAATCCAGCCCCAGCATTTT.

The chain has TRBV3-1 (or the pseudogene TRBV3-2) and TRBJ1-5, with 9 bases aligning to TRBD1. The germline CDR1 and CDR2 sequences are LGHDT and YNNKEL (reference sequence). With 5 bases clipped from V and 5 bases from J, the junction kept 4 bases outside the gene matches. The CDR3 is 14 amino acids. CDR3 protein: CASSDTGGDQPQHF. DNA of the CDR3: TGTGCCAGCAGCGATACAGGGGGCGATCAGCCCCAGCATTTT.

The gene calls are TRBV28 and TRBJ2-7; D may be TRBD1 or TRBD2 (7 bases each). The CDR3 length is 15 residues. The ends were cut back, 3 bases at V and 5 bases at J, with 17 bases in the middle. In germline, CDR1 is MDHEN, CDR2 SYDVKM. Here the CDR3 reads CASSLPQGGFDEQYF. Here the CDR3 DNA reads TGTGCCAGCAGTTTGCCTCAGGGGGGGTTCGACGAGCAGTACTTC.

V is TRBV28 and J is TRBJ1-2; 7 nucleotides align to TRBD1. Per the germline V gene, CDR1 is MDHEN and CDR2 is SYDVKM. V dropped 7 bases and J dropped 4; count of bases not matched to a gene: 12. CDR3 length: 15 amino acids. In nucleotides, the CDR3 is TGTGCCAGCACCGATTTACAGGGGCGGTTCTATGGCTACACCTTC. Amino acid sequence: CASTDLQGRFYGYTF.

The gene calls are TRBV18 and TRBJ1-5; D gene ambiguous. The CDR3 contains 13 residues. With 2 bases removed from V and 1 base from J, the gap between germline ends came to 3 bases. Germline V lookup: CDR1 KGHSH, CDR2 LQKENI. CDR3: CASSPESNQPQHF. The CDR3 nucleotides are TGTGCCAGCTCACCAGAGAGCAATCAGCCCCAGCATTTT. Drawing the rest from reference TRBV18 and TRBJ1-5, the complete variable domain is NAGVMQNPRHLVRRRGQEARLRCSPMKGHSHVYWYRQLPEEGLKFMVYLQKENIIDESGMPKERFSAEFPKEGPSILRIQQVVRGDSAAYFCASSPESNQPQHFGDGTRLSIL.

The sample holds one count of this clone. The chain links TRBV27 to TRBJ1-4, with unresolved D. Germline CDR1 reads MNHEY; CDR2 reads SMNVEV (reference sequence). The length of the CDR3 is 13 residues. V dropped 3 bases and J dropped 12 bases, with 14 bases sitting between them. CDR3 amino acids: CASSFRWGGELFF. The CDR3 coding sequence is TGTGCCAGCAGTTTTAGGTGGGGTGGGGAACTGTTTTTT.

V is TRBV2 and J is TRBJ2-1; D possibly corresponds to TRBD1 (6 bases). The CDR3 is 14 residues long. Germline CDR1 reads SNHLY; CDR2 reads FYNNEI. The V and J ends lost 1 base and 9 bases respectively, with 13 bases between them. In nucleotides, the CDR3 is TGTGCCAGCAGTGAAGGGCTAGGCAGGGGTGAGCAGTTCTTC. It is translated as CASSEGLGRGEQFF. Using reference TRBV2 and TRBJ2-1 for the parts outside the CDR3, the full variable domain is EPEVTQTPSHQVTQMGQEVILRCVPISNHLYFYWYRQILGQKVEFLVSFYNNEISEKSEIFDDQFSVERPDGSNFTLKIRSTKLEDSAMYFCASSEGLGRGEQFFGPGTRLTVL.

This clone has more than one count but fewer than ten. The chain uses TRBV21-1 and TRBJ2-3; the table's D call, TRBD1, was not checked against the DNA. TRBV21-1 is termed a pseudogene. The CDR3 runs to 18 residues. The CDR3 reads CASSKETGTISSTDTQYF. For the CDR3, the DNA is TGTGCCAGCAGCAAAGAAACAGGGACGATCTCTAGCACAGATACGCAGTATTTT.

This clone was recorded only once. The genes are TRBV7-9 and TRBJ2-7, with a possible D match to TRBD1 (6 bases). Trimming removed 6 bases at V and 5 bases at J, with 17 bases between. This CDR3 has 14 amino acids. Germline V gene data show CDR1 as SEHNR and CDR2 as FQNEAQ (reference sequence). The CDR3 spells CASSNSTGYHEQYF. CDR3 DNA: TGTGCCAGCAGTAATAGCACAGGGTACCACGAGCAGTACTTC.

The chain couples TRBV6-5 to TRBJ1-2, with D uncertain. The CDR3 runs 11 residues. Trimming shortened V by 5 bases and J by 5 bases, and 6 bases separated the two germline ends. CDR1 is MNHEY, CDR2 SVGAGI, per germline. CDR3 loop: CASSIPYGYTF. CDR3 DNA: TGTGCCAGCAGTATACCATATGGCTACACCTTC.

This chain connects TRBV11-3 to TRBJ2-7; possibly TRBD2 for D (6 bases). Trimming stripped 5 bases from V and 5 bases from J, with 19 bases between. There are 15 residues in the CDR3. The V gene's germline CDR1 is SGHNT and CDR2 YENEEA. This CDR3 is CASSVGASDLDEQYF. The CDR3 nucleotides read TGTGCCAGCAGCGTCGGGGCTAGCGACCTCGACGAGCAGTACTTC. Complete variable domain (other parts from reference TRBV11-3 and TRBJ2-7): EAGVVQSPRYKIIEKKQPVAFWCNPISGHNTLYWYLQNLGQGPELLIRYENEEAVDDSQLPKDRFSAERLKGVDSTLKIQPAELGDSAVYLCASSVGASDLDEQYFGPGTRLTVT.

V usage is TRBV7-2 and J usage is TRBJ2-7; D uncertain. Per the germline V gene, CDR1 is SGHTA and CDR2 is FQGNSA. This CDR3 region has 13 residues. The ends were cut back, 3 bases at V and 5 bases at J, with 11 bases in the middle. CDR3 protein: CASSLNWPDEQYF. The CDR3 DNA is TGTGCCAGCAGCTTGAACTGGCCGGACGAGCAGTACTTC.

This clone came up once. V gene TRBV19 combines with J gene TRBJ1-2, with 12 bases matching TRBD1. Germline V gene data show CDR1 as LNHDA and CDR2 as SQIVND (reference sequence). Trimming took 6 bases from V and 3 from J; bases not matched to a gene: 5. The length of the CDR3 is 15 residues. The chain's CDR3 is CASSSGTGGDYGYTF. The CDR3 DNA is TGTGCCAGTAGCTCCGGGACAGGGGGCGACTATGGCTACACCTTC.

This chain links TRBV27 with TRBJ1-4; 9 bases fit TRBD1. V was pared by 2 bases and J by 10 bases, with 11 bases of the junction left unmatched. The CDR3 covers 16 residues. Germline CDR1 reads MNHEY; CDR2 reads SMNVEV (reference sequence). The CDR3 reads CASSLNPDRGSLKLFF. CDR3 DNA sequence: TGTGCCAGCAGTTTAAATCCCGACAGGGGGTCTCTAAAACTGTTTTTT.

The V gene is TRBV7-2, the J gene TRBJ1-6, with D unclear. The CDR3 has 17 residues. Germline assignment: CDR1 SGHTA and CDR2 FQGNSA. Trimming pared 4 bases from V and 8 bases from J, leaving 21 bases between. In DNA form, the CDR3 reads TGTGCCAGCAGCTCCTCCCGGGTGGGAGTACAAGATTCACCCCTCCACTTT. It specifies CASSSSRVGVQDSPLHF. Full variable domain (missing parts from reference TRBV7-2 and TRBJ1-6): GAGVSQSPSNKVTEKGKDVELRCDPISGHTALYWYRQSLGQGLEFLIYFQGNSAPDKSGLPSDRFSAERTGGSVSTLTIQRTQQEDSAVYLCASSSSRVGVQDSPLHFGNGTRLTVT.

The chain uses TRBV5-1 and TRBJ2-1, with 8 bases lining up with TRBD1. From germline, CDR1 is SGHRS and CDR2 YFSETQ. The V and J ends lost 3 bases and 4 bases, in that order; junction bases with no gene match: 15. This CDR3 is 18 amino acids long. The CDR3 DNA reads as TGCGCCAGCAGCTCGGATAAGACAGGGGCCGGGTTTTACAATGAGCAGTTCTTC. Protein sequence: CASSSDKTGAGFYNEQFF. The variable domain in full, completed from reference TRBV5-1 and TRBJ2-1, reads KAGVTQTPRYLIKTRGQQVTLSCSPISGHRSVSWYQQTPGQGLQFLFEYFSETQRNKGNFPGRFSGRQFSNSRSEMNVSTLELGDSALYLCASSSDKTGAGFYNEQFFGPGTRLTVL.

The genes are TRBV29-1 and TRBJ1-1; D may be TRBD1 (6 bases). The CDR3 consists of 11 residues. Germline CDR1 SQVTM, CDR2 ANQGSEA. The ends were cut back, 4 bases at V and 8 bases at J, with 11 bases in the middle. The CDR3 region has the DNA TGCAGCGTTGTAATCGGGACAGAAGCTTTCTTT. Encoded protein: CSVVIGTEAFF.

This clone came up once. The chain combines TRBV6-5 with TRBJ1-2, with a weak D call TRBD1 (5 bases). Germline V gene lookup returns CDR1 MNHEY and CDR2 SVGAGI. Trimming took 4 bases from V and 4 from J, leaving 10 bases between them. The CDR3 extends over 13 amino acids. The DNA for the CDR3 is TGTGCCAGCAGTTCTGGGGGAGCCTATGGCTACACCTTC. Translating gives CASSSGGAYGYTF.

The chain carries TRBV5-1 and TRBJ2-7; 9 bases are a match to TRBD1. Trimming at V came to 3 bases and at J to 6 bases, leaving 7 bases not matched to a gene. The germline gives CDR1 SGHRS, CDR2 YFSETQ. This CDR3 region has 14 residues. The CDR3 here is CASSYRTGVGEQYF. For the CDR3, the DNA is TGCGCCAGCAGCTACCGGACAGGGGTTGGCGAGCAGTACTTC.

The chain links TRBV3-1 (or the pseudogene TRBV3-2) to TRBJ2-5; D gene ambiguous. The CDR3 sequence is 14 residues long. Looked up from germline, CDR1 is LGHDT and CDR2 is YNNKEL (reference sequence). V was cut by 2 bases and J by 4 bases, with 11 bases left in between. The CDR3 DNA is TGTGCCAGCAGCCAATTAGGCTCGGGAGAGACCCAGTACTTC. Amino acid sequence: CASSQLGSGETQYF.

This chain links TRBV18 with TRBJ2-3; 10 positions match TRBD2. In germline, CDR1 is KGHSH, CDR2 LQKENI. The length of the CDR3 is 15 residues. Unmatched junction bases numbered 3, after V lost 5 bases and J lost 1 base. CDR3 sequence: CASSAGTSGTDTQYF. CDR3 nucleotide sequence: TGTGCCAGCTCAGCCGGGACTAGCGGCACAGATACGCAGTATTTT. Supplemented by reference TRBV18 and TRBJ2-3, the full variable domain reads NAGVMQNPRHLVRRRGQEARLRCSPMKGHSHVYWYRQLPEEGLKFMVYLQKENIIDESGMPKERFSAEFPKEGPSILRIQQVVRGDSAAYFCASSAGTSGTDTQYFGPGTRLTVL.